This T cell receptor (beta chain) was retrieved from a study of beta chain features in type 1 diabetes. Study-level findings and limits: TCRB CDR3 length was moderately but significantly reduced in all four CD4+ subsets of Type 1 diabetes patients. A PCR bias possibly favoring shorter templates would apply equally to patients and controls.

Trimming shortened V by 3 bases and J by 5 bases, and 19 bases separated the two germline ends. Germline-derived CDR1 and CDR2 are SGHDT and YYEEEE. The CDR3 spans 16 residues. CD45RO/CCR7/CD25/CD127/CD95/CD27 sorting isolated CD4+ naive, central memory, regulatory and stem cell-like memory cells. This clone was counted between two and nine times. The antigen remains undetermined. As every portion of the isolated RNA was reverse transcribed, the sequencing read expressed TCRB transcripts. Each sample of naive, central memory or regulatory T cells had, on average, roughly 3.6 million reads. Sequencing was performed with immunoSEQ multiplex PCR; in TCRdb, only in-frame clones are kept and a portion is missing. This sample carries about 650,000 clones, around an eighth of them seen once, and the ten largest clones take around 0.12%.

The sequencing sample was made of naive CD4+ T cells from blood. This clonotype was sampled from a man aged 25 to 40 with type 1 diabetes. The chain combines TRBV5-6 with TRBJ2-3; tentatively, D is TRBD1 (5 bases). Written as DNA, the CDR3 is TGTGCCAGCAGCTCCCTCACCGAGACAGTGGTAGATACGCAGTATTTT. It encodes CASSSLTETVVDTQYF.